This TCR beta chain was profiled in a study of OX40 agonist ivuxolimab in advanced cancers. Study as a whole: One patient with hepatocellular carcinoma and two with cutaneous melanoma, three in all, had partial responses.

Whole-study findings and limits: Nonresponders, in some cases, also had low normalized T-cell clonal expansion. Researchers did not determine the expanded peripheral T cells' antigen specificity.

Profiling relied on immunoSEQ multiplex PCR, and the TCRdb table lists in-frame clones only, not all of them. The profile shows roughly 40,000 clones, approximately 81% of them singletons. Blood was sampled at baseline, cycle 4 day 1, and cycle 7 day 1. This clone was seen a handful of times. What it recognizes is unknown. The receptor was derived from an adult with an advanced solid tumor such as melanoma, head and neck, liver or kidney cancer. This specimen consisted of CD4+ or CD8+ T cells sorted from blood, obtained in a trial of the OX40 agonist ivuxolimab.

As DNA, the CDR3 is TGCAGCGTTCCGGGACAACTTATCGAGACCCAGTACTTC. Translating it yields CSVPGQLIETQYF. This chain links TRBV29-1 with TRBJ2-5, with D possibly TRBD1 on 6 matching bases. The CDR3 length is 13 residues. Germline V gene sequence: CDR1 SQVTM, CDR2 ANQGSEA. V was cut by 5 bases and J by 5 bases, with 15 bases left in between.